This T cell receptor beta chain was recovered during a study of cytomegalovirus exposure and HLA in healthy donors. Whole-study context: Findings of an earlier analysis included about 120 million unique TCR beta sequences from some 200 million T cells.

PCR was performed using 60 Vbeta and 13 Jbeta primers. TCRdb's table, derived via immunoSEQ multiplex PCR, lists solely in-frame clones and lacks some. Among around 190,000 clones, around four fifths were seen once, and the ten largest hold around 1.6%. The CDR3 consists of 15 residues. With V trimmed by 3 bases and J by 6 bases, 5 bases remained unmatched. Germline lookup yields CDR1 MGHRA and CDR2 YSYEKL. The rearrangement uses TRBV4-1 and TRBJ2-1, with 10 bases lining up with TRBD2. Material: PBMCs. The TCR sequence derives from a man aged 35 to 55 in good health and CMV-seropositive. For the CDR3, the DNA is TGCGCCAGCAGCCACACCGGGACTAGCGTCAATGAGCAGTTCTTC. Protein: CASSHTGTSVNEQFF.